These 15 T cell receptor beta chains came from one sample sequenced in a study of cytomegalovirus exposure and HLA in healthy donors. PCR involved 60 Vbeta and 13 Jbeta primers. Libraries were prepared by immunoSEQ multiplex PCR; TCRdb keeps only in-frame clonotypes and omits some of them. The repertoire includes around 140,000 clones, about three quarters of them detected once, and over 4% sits in the top ten. The source material was PBMCs. The receptor set was obtained from a man in his fifties in good health and CMV-seropositive.

This chain uses TRBV18 with TRBJ1-4; D perhaps matches TRBD1 (6 bases). Between the trimmed V and J ends, which lost 8 bases and 6 bases, there was a span of 13 bases. CDR3 length: 13 residues. Germline V gene lookup returns CDR1 KGHSH and CDR2 LQKENI. The CDR3 loop is CASTQGLDEKLFF. CDR3 nucleotide sequence: TGTGCCAGCACTCAGGGGCTAGATGAAAAACTGTTTTTT.

The V and J genes are TRBV25-1 and TRBJ1-5; 8 bases agree with TRBD1. The CDR3 loop spans 13 amino acids. Germline V gives CDR1 MGHDK, CDR2 SYGVNS. V lost 6 bases, J lost 3 bases, and 1 base stayed unmatched. DNA of the CDR3: TGTGCCAGCAGGGACAGGGACAATCAGCCCCAGCATTTT. Protein product: CASRDRDNQPQHF.

The chain has TRBV7-2 and TRBJ2-6; TRBD2 is a possible D gene (7 bases). The CDR3 covers 20 residues. The V gene's germline CDR1 is SGHTA and CDR2 FQGNSA. The V gene lost 0 bases and the J gene lost 0 bases, with 18 bases spanning the gap. CDR3 sequence reads: CASSLALRGAADSGANVLTF. As DNA, the CDR3 is TGTGCCAGCAGCTTAGCGCTTCGGGGGGCAGCTGACTCTGGGGCCAACGTCCTGACTTTC. The full variable domain, completed using reference TRBV7-2 and TRBJ2-6, is GAGVSQSPSNKVTEKGKDVELRCDPISGHTALYWYRQSLGQGLEFLIYFQGNSAPDKSGLPSDRFSAERTGGSVSTLTIQRTQQEDSAVYLCASSLALRGAADSGANVLTFGAGSRLTVL.

This chain connects TRBV18 to TRBJ2-1; D remains ambiguous. V was shortened by 3 bases and J by 1 base, with 10 bases between the two germline ends. The V gene's germline CDR1 is KGHSH and CDR2 LQKENI. This CDR3 spans 15 amino acids. The CDR3 region has the DNA TGTGCCAGCTCACCCGATTCAGGTTCCTACAATGAGCAGTTCTTC. Its translation is CASSPDSGSYNEQFF.

The chain carries TRBV5-4 and TRBJ2-7; TRBD1 aligns across 9 bases. The trim removed 4 bases at V and 3 bases at J, leaving 2 bases unmatched. Per germline, CDR1 SGHNT and CDR2 YYREEE (reference sequence). The CDR3 spans 13 residues. Here the CDR3 DNA reads TGTGCCAGCAGCCGGACAGGGGTCTACGAGCAGTACTTC. It yields the protein CASSRTGVYEQYF.

V usage is TRBV28 and J usage is TRBJ2-1; TRBD1 matches at 7 bases. Germline V gives CDR1 MDHEN, CDR2 SYDVKM. This CDR3 has 15 amino acids. The V gene end was trimmed by 3 bases and the J gene end by 8 bases; junction bases not matched to a gene: 10. CDR3 sequence reads: CASSFPPGTADEQFF. The CDR3 bases are TGTGCCAGCAGTTTCCCACCGGGGACAGCCGATGAGCAGTTCTTC. The entire variable domain, with the rest obtained from reference TRBV28 and TRBJ2-1, is as follows: DVKVTQSSRYLVKRTGEKVFLECVQDMDHENMFWYRQDPGLGLRLIYFSYDVKMKEKGDIPEGYSVSREKKERFSLILESASTNQTSMYLCASSFPPGTADEQFFGPGTRLTVL.

This clone has just a few counts. This sequence joins TRBV2 and TRBJ2-2, with 7 bases fitting TRBD1. Germline V lookup: CDR1 SNHLY, CDR2 FYNNEI. The CDR3 totals 13 residues. The V segment lost 8 bases and the J segment 5 bases; nucleotides outside the gene matches: 5. The DNA for the CDR3 is TGTGCCAGCCGGACAGGATTTACCGGGGAGCTGTTTTTT. Translated, it gives CASRTGFTGELFF.

The rearrangement links TRBV29-1 to TRBJ2-7; weak D call: TRBD2 (7 bases). V was cut by 6 bases and J by 5 bases, with 17 bases left in between. The CDR3 loop spans 13 amino acids. Germline-derived CDR1 and CDR2 are SQVTM and ANQGSEA. The chain's CDR3 is CSVKAGGGHEQYF. The CDR3 coding sequence is TGCAGCGTAAAGGCCGGCGGGGGCCACGAGCAGTACTTC.

This clone was seen more than once but under ten times. V gene TRBV6-1 combines with J gene TRBJ1-1; D gene ambiguous. With 2 bases removed from V and 0 bases from J, the gap between germline ends came to 4 bases. CDR1 MNHNS and CDR2 SASEGT come from the germline V gene. The CDR3 extends over 13 amino acids. The CDR3: CASSESLNTEAFF. In DNA form, the CDR3 reads TGTGCCAGCAGTGAAAGCTTGAACACTGAAGCTTTCTTT.

Comments on this clone: One junction end does not reproduce the germline sequence, and a read error may be involved. V is TRBV29-1 and J is TRBJ1-2; no clear D. Germline CDR1 reads SQVTM; CDR2 reads ANQGSEA. There are 12 residues in the CDR3. The CDR3 region is CSAPRLNFGYTF. The CDR3 DNA is TGCAGCGCCCCGAGACTCAACTTTGGCTACACCTTC.

The V and J genes are TRBV28 and TRBJ1-4; 8 bases match TRBD1. The CDR3 is 15 amino acids. V shed 3 bases, J shed 5 bases, and the junction held 5 bases outside the gene matches. CDR1 and CDR2 from the germline V gene are MDHEN and SYDVKM. The CDR3 sequence: CASSLGDRKNEKLFF. The CDR3 coding sequence is TGTGCCAGCAGTTTGGGGGACAGGAAAAATGAAAAACTGTTTTTT.

CDR3 residues: CASSESRLAGVSSYNEQFF. The CDR3 coding sequence is TGCGCCAGCAGTGAGTCTCGACTAGCGGGGGTCAGCTCCTACAATGAGCAGTTCTTC. The V and J genes are TRBV10-1 and TRBJ2-1; 12 nucleotides match TRBD2. Germline trimming cut 0 bases from V and 0 bases from J; bases unmatched to any gene: 6. Germline loops: CDR1 WNHNN, CDR2 SYGVQD (reference sequence). This CDR3 region has 19 residues.

This chain uses TRBV6-1 with TRBJ1-2; D might be TRBD1 (6 bases). This CDR3 region has 14 residues. V gave up 6 bases and J gave up 5 bases, with 16 bases separating them. Germline loops: CDR1 MNHNS, CDR2 SASEGT. This chain's CDR3 is CASRAGTPIYGYTF. DNA of the CDR3: TGTGCCAGCAGAGCCGGGACACCTATTTATGGCTACACCTTC.

V usage is TRBV6-4 and J usage is TRBJ2-1; TRBD2 matches at 11 bases. The CDR3 consists of 15 residues. The V gene end was trimmed by 3 bases and the J gene end by 6 bases; junction bases not matched to a gene: 4. Germline loops: CDR1 MRHNA, CDR2 SNTAGT. This CDR3 is CASSEKTSGSNEQFF. In DNA form, the CDR3 reads TGTGCCAGCAGTGAGAAAACTAGCGGGAGCAATGAGCAGTTCTTC.

This clone was recorded once. This same CDR3 is encoded by further DNA sequences in the sample. The V call is TRBV7-9, the J call TRBJ1-1, with TRBD1 identical over 9 bases. The CDR3 runs to 14 residues. Trimming at V came to 6 bases and at J to 5 bases, leaving 7 bases not matched to a gene. CDR1 is SEHNR and CDR2 is FQNEAQ in the germline V gene (reference sequence). The CDR3 DNA reads TGTGCCAGCAGACGTACAGGGGGCCGGACTGAAGCTTTCTTT. This gives the protein CASRRTGGRTEAFF. The whole variable domain, filled in from reference TRBV7-9 and TRBJ1-1, reads DTGVSQNPRHKITKRGQNVTFRCDPISEHNRLYWYRQTLGQGPEFLTYFQNEAQLEKSRLLSDRFSAERPKGSFSTLEIQRTEQGDSAMYLCASRRTGGRTEAFFGQGTRLTVV.